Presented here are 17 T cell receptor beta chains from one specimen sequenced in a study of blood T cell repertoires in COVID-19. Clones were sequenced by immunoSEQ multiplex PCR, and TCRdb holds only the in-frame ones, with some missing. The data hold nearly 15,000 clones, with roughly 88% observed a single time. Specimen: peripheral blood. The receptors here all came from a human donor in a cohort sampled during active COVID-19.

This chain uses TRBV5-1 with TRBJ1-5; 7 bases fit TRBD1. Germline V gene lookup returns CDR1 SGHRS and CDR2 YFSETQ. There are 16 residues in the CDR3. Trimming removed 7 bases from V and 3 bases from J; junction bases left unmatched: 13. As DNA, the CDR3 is TGCGCCAGCGGGTCTACCGGGACAGAAAACAATCAGCCCCAGCATTTT. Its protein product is CASGSTGTENNQPQHF.

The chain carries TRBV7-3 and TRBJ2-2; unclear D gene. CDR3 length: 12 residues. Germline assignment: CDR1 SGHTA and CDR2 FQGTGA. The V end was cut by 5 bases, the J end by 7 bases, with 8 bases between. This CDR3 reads CASSEIFGELFF. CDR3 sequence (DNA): TGTGCCAGCAGCGAGATCTTCGGGGAGCTGTTTTTT.

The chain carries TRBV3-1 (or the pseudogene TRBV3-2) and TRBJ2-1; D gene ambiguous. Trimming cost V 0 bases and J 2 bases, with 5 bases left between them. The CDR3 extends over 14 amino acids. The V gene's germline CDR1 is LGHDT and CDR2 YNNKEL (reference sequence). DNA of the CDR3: TGTGCCAGCAGCCAAGACAGTACCTACAATGAGCAGTTCTTC. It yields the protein CASSQDSTYNEQFF.

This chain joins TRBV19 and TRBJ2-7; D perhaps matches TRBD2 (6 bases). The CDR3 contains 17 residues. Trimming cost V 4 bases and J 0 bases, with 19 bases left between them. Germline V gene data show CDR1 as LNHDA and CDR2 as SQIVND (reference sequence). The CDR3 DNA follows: TGTGCCAGTAGTACCCGAGGAGCGGGCCTTTCCTCCTACGAGCAGTACTTC. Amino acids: CASSTRGAGLSSYEQYF. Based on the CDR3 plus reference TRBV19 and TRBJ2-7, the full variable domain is DGGITQSPKYLFRKEGQNVTLSCEQNLNHDAMYWYRQDPGQGLRLIYYSQIVNDFQKGDIAEGYSVSREKKESFPLTVTSAQKNPTAFYLCASSTRGAGLSSYEQYFGPGTRLTVT.

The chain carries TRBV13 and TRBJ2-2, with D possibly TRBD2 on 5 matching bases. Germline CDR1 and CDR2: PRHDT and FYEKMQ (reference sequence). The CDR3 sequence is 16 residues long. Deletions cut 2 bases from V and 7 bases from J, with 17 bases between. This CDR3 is CASSLSGGVNGGELFF. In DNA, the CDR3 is TGTGCCAGCAGCTTATCTGGAGGTGTGAACGGCGGGGAGCTGTTTTTT.

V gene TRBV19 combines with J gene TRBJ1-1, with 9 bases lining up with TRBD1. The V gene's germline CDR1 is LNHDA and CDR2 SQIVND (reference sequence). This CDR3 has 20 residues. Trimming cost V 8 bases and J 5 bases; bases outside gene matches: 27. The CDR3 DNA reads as TGTGCCAGTTTCCCAACCAACAACAGGGGGCGGGTCGGGTCCCGTACTGAAGCTTTCTTT. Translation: CASFPTNNRGRVGSRTEAFF.

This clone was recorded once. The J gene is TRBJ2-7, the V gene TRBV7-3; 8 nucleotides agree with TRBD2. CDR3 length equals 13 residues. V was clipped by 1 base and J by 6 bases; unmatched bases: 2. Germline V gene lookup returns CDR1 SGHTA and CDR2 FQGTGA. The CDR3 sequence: CASSLIAGGEQYF. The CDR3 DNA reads TGTGCCAGCAGCTTAATCGCGGGAGGCGAGCAGTACTTC.

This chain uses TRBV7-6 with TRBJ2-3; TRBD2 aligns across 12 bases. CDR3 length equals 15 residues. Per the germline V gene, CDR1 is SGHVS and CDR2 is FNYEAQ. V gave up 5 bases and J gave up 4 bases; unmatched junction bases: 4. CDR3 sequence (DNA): TGTGCCAGCAGCGCTAGCGGGAGGGCTGCAGATACGCAGTATTTT. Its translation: CASSASGRAADTQYF.

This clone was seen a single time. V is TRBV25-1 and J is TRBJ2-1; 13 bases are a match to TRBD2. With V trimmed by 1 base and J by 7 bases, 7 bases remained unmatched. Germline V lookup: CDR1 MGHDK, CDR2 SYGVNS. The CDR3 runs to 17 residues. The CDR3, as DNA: TGTGCCAGCAGTGAATTGTGGGGGACTAGCGGGATGAATGAGCAGTTCTTC. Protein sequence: CASSELWGTSGMNEQFF.

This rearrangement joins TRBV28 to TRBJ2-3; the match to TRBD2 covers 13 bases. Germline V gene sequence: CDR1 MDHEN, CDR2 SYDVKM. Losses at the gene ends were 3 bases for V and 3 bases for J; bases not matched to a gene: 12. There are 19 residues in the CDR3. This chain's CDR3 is CASSFYGDPTSGRTDTQYF. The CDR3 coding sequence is TGTGCCAGCAGTTTCTATGGGGACCCGACTAGCGGGAGGACAGATACGCAGTATTTT.

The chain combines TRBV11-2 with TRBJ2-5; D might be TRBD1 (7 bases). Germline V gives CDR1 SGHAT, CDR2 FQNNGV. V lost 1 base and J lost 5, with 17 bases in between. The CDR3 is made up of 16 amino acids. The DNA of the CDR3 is TGTGCCAGCAGCTTAGGGGGAGGACAGGTCGGCGAGACCCAGTACTTC. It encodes CASSLGGGQVGETQYF. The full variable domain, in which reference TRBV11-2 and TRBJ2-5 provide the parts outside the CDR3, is EAGVAQSPRYKIIEKRQSVAFWCNPISGHATLYWYQQILGQGPKLLIQFQNNGVVDDSQLPKDRFSAERLKGVDSTLKIQPAKLEDSAVYLCASSLGGGQVGETQYFGPGTRLLVL.

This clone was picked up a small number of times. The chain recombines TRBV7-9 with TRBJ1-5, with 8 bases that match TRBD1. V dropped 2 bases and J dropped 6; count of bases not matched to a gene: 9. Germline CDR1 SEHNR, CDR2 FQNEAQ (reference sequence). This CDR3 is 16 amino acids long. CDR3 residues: CASSLISGTGSQPQHF. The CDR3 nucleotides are TGTGCCAGCAGCTTAATCTCCGGGACAGGCAGTCAGCCCCAGCATTTT.

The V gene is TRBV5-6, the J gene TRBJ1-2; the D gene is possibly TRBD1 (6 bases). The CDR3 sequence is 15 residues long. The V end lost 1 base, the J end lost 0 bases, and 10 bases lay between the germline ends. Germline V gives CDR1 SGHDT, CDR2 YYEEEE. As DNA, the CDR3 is TGTGCCAGCAGCTTGAGGGGGACATCTAACTATGGCTACACCTTC. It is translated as CASSLRGTSNYGYTF. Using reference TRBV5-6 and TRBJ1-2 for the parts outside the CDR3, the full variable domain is DAGVTQSPTHLIKTRGQQVTLRCSPKSGHDTVSWYQQALGQGPQFIFQYYEEEERQRGNFPDRFSGHQFPNYSSELNVNALLLGDSALYLCASSLRGTSNYGYTFGSGTRLTVV.

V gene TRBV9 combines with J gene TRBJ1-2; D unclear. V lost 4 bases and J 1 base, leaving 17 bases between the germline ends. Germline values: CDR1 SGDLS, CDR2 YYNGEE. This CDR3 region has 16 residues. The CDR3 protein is CASSPTPLDINYGYTF. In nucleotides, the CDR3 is TGTGCCAGCAGCCCCACTCCCCTCGATATTAACTATGGCTACACCTTC.

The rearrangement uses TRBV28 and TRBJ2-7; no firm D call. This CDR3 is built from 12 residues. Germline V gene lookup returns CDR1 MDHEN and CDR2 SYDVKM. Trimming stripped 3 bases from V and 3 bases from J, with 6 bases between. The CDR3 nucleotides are TGTGCCAGCAGTTTTGGAGACTACGAGCAGTACTTC. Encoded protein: CASSFGDYEQYF.

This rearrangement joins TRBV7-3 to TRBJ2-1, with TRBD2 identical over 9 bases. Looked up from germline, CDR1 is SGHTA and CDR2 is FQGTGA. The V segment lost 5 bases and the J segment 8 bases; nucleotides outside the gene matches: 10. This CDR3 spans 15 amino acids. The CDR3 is CASSPQSGRRDEQFF. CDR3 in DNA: TGTGCCAGCAGCCCCCAGAGCGGGAGGAGGGATGAGCAGTTCTTC.

The CDR3 sequence: CASSLDTGTGDYEQYF. CDR3 in DNA: TGTGCCAGCAGCTTGGATACCGGGACAGGGGATTACGAGCAGTACTTC. The V and J genes are TRBV5-4 and TRBJ2-7; 10 positions match TRBD1. The germline V gene has CDR1 SGHNT and CDR2 YYREEE (reference sequence). The V and J ends lost 0 bases and 4 bases, in that order; junction bases with no gene match: 7. CDR3 length equals 16 residues.